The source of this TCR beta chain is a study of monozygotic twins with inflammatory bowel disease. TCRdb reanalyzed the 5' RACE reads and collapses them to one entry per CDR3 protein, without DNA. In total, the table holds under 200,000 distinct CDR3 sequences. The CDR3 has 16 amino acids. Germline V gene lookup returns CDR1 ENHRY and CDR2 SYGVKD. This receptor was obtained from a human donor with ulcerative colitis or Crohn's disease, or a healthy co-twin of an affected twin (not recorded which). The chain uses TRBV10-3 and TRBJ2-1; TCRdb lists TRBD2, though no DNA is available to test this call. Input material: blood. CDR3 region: CAISESGLAARNEQFF.